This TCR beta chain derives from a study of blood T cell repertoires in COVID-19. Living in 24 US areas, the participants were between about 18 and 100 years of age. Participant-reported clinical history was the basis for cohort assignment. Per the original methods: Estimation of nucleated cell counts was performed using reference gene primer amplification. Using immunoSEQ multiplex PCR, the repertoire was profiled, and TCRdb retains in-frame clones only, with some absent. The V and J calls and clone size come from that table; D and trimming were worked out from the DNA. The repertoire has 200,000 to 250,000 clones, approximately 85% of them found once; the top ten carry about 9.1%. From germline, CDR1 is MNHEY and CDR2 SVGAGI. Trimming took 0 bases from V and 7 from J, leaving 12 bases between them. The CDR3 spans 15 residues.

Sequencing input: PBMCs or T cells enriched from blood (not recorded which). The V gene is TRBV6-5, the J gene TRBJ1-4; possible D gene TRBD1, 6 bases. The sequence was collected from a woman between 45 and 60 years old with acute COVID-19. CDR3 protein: CASSYSEGGGEKLFF. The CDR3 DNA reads TGTGCCAGCAGTTACTCGGAGGGAGGGGGTGAAAAACTGTTTTTT.